These T cell receptor beta chains were read from a single sample in a study of cytomegalovirus exposure and HLA in healthy donors. The assay was immunoSEQ multiplex PCR, and TCRdb's table has in-frame clones only and misses some. The repertoire holds some 220,000 clones, with around 80% as singletons. The sample was PBMCs. These receptors all stem from a boy under 18 in good health and CMV-seronegative. Each CDR3 is given with its conserved first and last residue. The order of the fields is clone size, V gene, CDR3 length, J gene, D gene, CDR3 DNA, CDR3 protein. A D gene is named only where the DNA matches it firmly. Clone size is shown for a subset of rows, as once, few, many or a class of expanded clone.

>-|TRBV6-5|13|TRBJ1-1|-
TGTGCCAGCAGCAGGGTCCGGGGGGTTGAAGCTTTCTTT
CASSRVRGVEAFF
>-|TRBV19|16|TRBJ2-5|TRBD1
TGTGCCAGTAACCCCGGGGCAGGGGGCTTAGGAGAGACCCAGTACTTC
CASNPGAGGLGETQYF
>-|TRBV29-1|12|TRBJ1-2|-
TGCAGCGTTGACAGGGTATGGGATGGCTACACCTTC
CSVDRVWDGYTF
>-|TRBV4-2|20|TRBJ2-2|TRBD2
TGTGCCAGCAGCCAAGCCCCAGGGACTAGCGGGGGGAGAGGGACCGGGGAGCTGTTTTTT
CASSQAPGTSGGRGTGELFF
>few|TRBV5-1|14|TRBJ1-1|-
TGCGCCAGCAGCTTGGGACAGCCGAACACTGAAGCTTTCTTT
CASSLGQPNTEAFF
>-|TRBV10-3|15|TRBJ1-3|TRBD1
TGTGCCATCAGTGAGCGCGACAGGGCTGGAAACACCATATATTTT
CAISERDRAGNTIYF
>-|TRBV5-1|16|TRBJ2-1|TRBD2
TGCGCCAGCAGCTTCGCGCGGACTAGCGGGATCAATGAGCAGTTCTTC
CASSFARTSGINEQFF
>once|TRBV9|18|TRBJ2-1|TRBD2
TGTGCCAGCAGCGTAGGGGTCGTGGGACTAGCAGCTTACAATGAGCAGTTCTTC
CASSVGVVGLAAYNEQFF
>once|TRBV9|18|TRBJ2-1|TRBD2
TGTGCCAGCAGCGTAGCTGCCCGGACTAGCGGAGACTACAATGAGCAGTTCTTC
CASSVAARTSGDYNEQFF
>-|TRBV7-9|15|TRBJ2-7|TRBD1
TGTGCCAGCAGCTTAGCCGGGACAGGGGTCTACGAGCAGTACTTC
CASSLAGTGVYEQYF
>-|TRBV11-1|13|TRBJ1-2|TRBD1
TGTGCCAGCAGCTTAGGGGACAGCTACGGCTACACCTTC
CASSLGDSYGYTF
>-|TRBV6-6|13|TRBJ2-2|-
TGTGCCAACGCAGGGGAAGGCACCGGGGAGCTGTTTTTT
CANAGEGTGELFF
>few|TRBV19|15|TRBJ2-5|TRBD1
TGTGCCAGTAGTGTTCGACAGGGGTCGGGGGAGACCCAGTACTTC
CASSVRQGSGETQYF
>-|TRBV15|15|TRBJ2-7|TRBD2
TGTGCCACCAGCGCACCTGGGACTAGCGCCTACGAGCAGTACTTC
CATSAPGTSAYEQYF
>-|TRBV18|15|TRBJ2-7|TRBD1
TGTGCCAGCTCACAGGGACAGGAGATCTCCTACGAGCAGTACTTC
CASSQGQEISYEQYF
>-|TRBV7-9|15|TRBJ2-7|TRBD2
TGTGCCAGCAGCCCGGGACTAGCGGAAACCTACGAGCAGTACTTC
CASSPGLAETYEQYF
>-|TRBV18|16|TRBJ1-2|-
TGTGCCAGCTCACCCCCCGCATGGGGCAGTCTCTATGGCTACACCTTC
CASSPPAWGSLYGYTF
>-|TRBV11-2|15|TRBJ2-7|TRBD2
TGTGCCAGCATGGGGATAGCGGGAGGATCCCTCGAGCAGTACTTC
CASMGIAGGSLEQYF
>-|TRBV25-1|14|TRBJ1-5|-
TGTGCCAGCAGTGATTGGGACTCTCCCAAGCCCCAGCATTTT
CASSDWDSPKPQHF
>-|TRBV19|13|TRBJ1-2|-
TGTGCCAGTAGTATGGGAAGAGGGTCTGGCTACACCTTC
CASSMGRGSGYTF
>-|TRBV21-1|15|TRBJ1-2|-
TGTGCCAGCAGCAAGAGGGGGCGAGCTAACTATGGCTACACCTTC
CASSKRGRANYGYTF
>few|TRBV10-3|12|TRBJ1-2|TRBD1
TGTGCCATCAGCCTAGGGGACAGGGACTACACCTTC
CAISLGDRDYTF